This T cell receptor (beta chain) emerged from a study of T-cell reconstitution after alpha-beta-depleted transplantation in children. Overall study results and limits: From surviving recipient T cells and thymic progenitors came the high day-60 TCRbeta diversity observed in some patients. Reported findings indicate that, about two months after transplant, alpha-beta T cells came from several hundred expanded clones, which were derived from non-depleted graft cells.

This clonotype was seen ten or more times. Its antigen is not identified. Unmatched junction bases numbered 3, after V lost 8 bases and J lost 3 bases. The CDR3 is 14 amino acids. Germline loops: CDR1 MGHDK, CDR2 SYGVNS. TCRbeta library preparation incorporated unique molecular identifiers. TCRdb used MiXCR to reprocess the PCR reads, holding one entry per CDR3 protein. Among 580,000 or so distinct CDR3 sequences listed, 23% were seen once. This clonotype was sampled from a boy less than two years old who had a stem cell transplant for acute myeloid leukemia, so the T cells may come from the graft donor. V gene TRBV25-1 combines with J gene TRBJ2-3, with TRBD2 matching over 12 bases. The input for sequencing was PBMCs, mostly from graft donor cells, taken 360 days after TCRalphabeta/CD19-depleted stem cell transplant. The CDR3 region is CASALAGGTDTQYF. The CDR3, as DNA: TGTGCCAGCGCACTAGCGGGGGGAACAGATACGCAGTATTTT.